Below, 9 T cell receptor beta chains from the same sample are listed, as sequenced in a study of blood T cell repertoires in COVID-19. The assay was immunoSEQ multiplex PCR, and TCRdb's table has in-frame clones only and misses some. The sample lists under 150,000 clones, around nine tenths seen once, with 4.3% in the top ten. Sequencing input: peripheral blood. Source of these receptors: a woman aged 40 to 50 with acute or convalescent COVID-19.

The chain has TRBV5-1 and TRBJ2-3; 7 positions match TRBD2. CDR1 and CDR2 (germline): SGHRS, YFSETQ. V gave up 3 bases and J gave up 5 bases; unmatched junction bases: 12. This CDR3 contains 16 residues. The CDR3 loop reads CASSSLAAGRGDTQYF. The CDR3 bases are TGCGCCAGCAGCTCCCTAGCGGCGGGGCGAGGAGATACGCAGTATTTT. Drawing the rest from reference TRBV5-1 and TRBJ2-3, the complete variable domain is KAGVTQTPRYLIKTRGQQVTLSCSPISGHRSVSWYQQTPGQGLQFLFEYFSETQRNKGNFPGRFSGRQFSNSRSEMNVSTLELGDSALYLCASSSLAAGRGDTQYFGPGTRLTVL.

The CDR3 sequence is CASSSLPGNTEAFF. Here the CDR3 DNA reads TGTGCCAGCAGCTCCTTGCCAGGGAACACTGAAGCTTTCTTT. The gene calls are TRBV9 and TRBJ1-1; D is unresolved. The V end was cut by 4 bases, the J end by 1 base, with 11 bases between. Germline V gives CDR1 SGDLS, CDR2 YYNGEE. The CDR3 sequence is 14 residues long.

The rearrangement joins TRBV7-2 to TRBJ2-4, with 7 bases fitting TRBD1. The junction had 7 bases not matched to a gene; V was cut back by 7 bases and J by 4 bases. This CDR3 region has 14 residues. Germline V gives CDR1 SGHTA, CDR2 FQGNSA. The CDR3 nucleotides are TGTGCCAGCACCTCCGGGACAGTAAAAAACATTCAGTACTTC. It is translated as CASTSGTVKNIQYF.

The V and J genes are TRBV7-2 and TRBJ1-3, with D hard to call. Germline V CDR1 and CDR2: SGHTA, FQGNSA. The length of the CDR3 is 15 residues. V lost 3 bases, J lost 1 base, and 10 bases lay in between. DNA for the CDR3: TGTGCCAGCAGCTTGGACCCGGGATCTGGAAACACCATATATTTT. It codes for CASSLDPGSGNTIYF.

V and J are TRBV19 and TRBJ2-5, with 8 nucleotides matching TRBD2. Germline CDR1 LNHDA, CDR2 SQIVND (reference sequence). The CDR3 covers 15 residues. With V trimmed by 6 bases and J by 4 bases, 10 bases remained unmatched. The CDR3 sequence: CASSPLRGGIETQYF. The CDR3, as DNA: TGTGCCAGTAGCCCGTTACGCGGGGGGATAGAGACCCAGTACTTC.

The chain employs TRBV7-2 and TRBJ2-5; 7 nucleotides agree with TRBD2. The V gene's germline CDR1 is SGHTA and CDR2 FQGNSA. This CDR3 is 12 amino acids long. Germline trimming cut 3 bases from V and 5 bases from J; bases unmatched to any gene: 0. The CDR3 DNA is TGTGCCAGCAGCTTCGGGGGGGAGACCCAGTACTTC. Translation: CASSFGGETQYF.

The rearrangement joins TRBV2 to TRBJ2-3; 11 positions match TRBD2. After removal of 11 bases from V and 3 bases from J, the junction contained 10 bases not matched to a gene. Germline V lookup: CDR1 SNHLY, CDR2 FYNNEI. The CDR3 is made up of 15 amino acids. Here the CDR3 reads CARPRGLAATDTQYF. In DNA, the CDR3 is TGTGCCCGCCCCCGGGGACTAGCGGCAACAGATACGCAGTATTTT.

This clone was observed a single time. This chain connects TRBV10-2 to TRBJ1-1; no reliable D call. The germline V and J ends were trimmed by 1 base and 1 base, with 4 bases remaining between them. This CDR3 is built from 13 residues. Germline CDR1 reads WSHSY; CDR2 reads SAAADI. The CDR3 is CASSEYRNTEAFF. CDR3 in DNA: TGCGCCAGCAGTGAGTACAGGAACACTGAAGCTTTCTTT.

Regarding this clone: The DNA is omitted, as the CDR3 cannot be located on it reliably, and the CDR3 follows TCRdb's listing. This chain links TRBV21-1 with TRBJ1-5; the listed D gene, TRBD1, was not tested against the DNA. TRBV21-1 is tagged as a pseudogene. The CDR3 is 15 residues long, ends included. The CDR3 sequence is CASSKVGQGNQPQHF.